This record covers a single T cell receptor beta chain. The sample has other DNA sequences that encode this CDR3 too. The method was immunoSEQ multiplex PCR; TCRdb's version includes in-frame clones alone and lacks a portion of them. The data hold under 1,900,000 clones, with approximately 98.5% observed a single time. Germline lookup yields CDR1 SQVTM and CDR2 ANQGSEA. This CDR3 is built from 13 residues. Trimming cost V 4 bases and J 4 bases; bases outside gene matches: 6. These data belong to a study of shared clonotypes between healthy human individuals. The sequencing input was naive CD4+ T cells sorted from blood. Subset: CD45RA+ positively selected. The gene calls are TRBV29-1 and TRBJ2-7; 8 bases align to TRBD1. The sequence came from a man aged 30 to 39 in good health. CDR3 nucleotide sequence: TGCAGCGTTGGGCAGGGGGCCGGGTACGAGCAGTACTTC. Amino acids: CSVGQGAGYEQYF.